This T cell receptor beta chain was identified in a study of OX40 agonist ivuxolimab in advanced cancers. The overall study: Treatment received earlier with anti-PD-1, anti-PD-L1 or anti-CTLA-4 agents was allowed, and over 30% had some. General study points: Average numbers of expanded clones were greater in CD8+ T cells than in CD4+. In the 0.1-3.0 mg/kg groups, partial responders showed among the lowest expansion.

Profiling relied on immunoSEQ multiplex PCR, and the TCRdb table lists in-frame clones only, not all of them. The data show about 21,000 clones, around 90% seen once. The CDR3 has 13 amino acids. The germline gives CDR1 MNHEY, CDR2 SVGAGI. V lost 2 bases, J lost 6 bases, and 10 bases lay in between. In regard to this clone: Antigen unknown.

The J gene is TRBJ1-1, the V gene TRBV6-5; D ambiguous. The sample here was CD4+ or CD8+ T cells sorted from blood, taken in a trial of the OX40 agonist ivuxolimab. The sequence was collected from an adult with an advanced solid tumor such as melanoma, head and neck, liver or kidney cancer. The CDR3 protein is CASSYVWGSEAFF. CDR3 nucleotides: TGTGCCAGCAGTTACGTGTGGGGATCTGAAGCTTTCTTT.